The 31 T cell receptor beta chains in this list originate from one sample, sequenced in a study of blood T cell repertoires in COVID-19. Generated by immunoSEQ multiplex PCR, the TCRdb table keeps only in-frame clones and is missing some. The sample includes approximately 120,000 clones, roughly four fifths seen only once; the top ten take 3.5% to 4%. The sample taken for sequencing was peripheral blood. The source of these receptors is a woman between 50 and 59 years old with acute or convalescent COVID-19.

This CDR3 reads CASSQGPSVNNEQFF. CDR3 DNA: TGCGCCAGCAGCCAAGGCCCTAGTGTAAACAATGAGCAGTTCTTC. The chain recombines TRBV4-1 with TRBJ2-1; D is undetermined. V lost 1 base to trimming and J lost 5 bases, with 12 bases between them. The CDR3 is made up of 15 amino acids. Per the germline V gene, CDR1 is MGHRA and CDR2 is YSYEKL.

This clone was found a few times. This chain connects TRBV5-4 to TRBJ1-4; TRBD1 agrees at 9 bases. Losses at the gene ends were 2 bases for V and 7 bases for J; bases not matched to a gene: 6. The length of the CDR3 is 15 residues. Germline V gene sequence: CDR1 SGHNT, CDR2 YYREEE (reference sequence). In nucleotides, the CDR3 is TGTGCCAGCAGCTTTGACGGGACAGGGAGTGAAAAACTGTTTTTT. Amino acids: CASSFDGTGSEKLFF. Together with reference TRBV5-4 and TRBJ1-4, the CDR3 gives the full variable domain: ETGVTQSPTHLIKTRGQQVTLRCSSQSGHNTVSWYQQALGQGPQFIFQYYREEENGRGNFPPRFSGLQFPNYSSELNVNALELDDSALYLCASSFDGTGSEKLFFGSGTQLSVL.

The chain couples TRBV15 to TRBJ1-2; a possible D gene is TRBD1 (6 bases). Germline CDR1 LNHNV, CDR2 YYDKDF (reference sequence). The CDR3 runs 15 residues. The V end lost 3 bases, the J end lost 6 bases, and 17 bases lay between the germline ends. CDR3 loop: CATSSPNRVLDGYTF. CDR3 bases: TGTGCCACCAGCAGTCCGAACAGGGTATTAGATGGCTACACCTTC. The full variable domain, rest sourced from reference TRBV15 and TRBJ1-2, is DAMVIQNPRYQVTQFGKPVTLSCSQTLNHNVMYWYQQKSSQAPKLLFHYYDKDFNNEADTPDNFQSRRPNTSFCFLDIRSPGLGDTAMYLCATSSPNRVLDGYTFGSGTRLTVV.

This chain connects TRBV30 to TRBJ1-1; D gene unclear. CDR3 length equals 13 residues. The V end lost 0 bases, the J end lost 4 bases, and 9 bases lay between the germline ends. Per germline, CDR1 GTSNPN and CDR2 SVGIG (reference sequence). CDR3 protein: CAWSVTRGTEAFF. The DNA for the CDR3 is TGTGCCTGGAGTGTCACCCGGGGCACTGAAGCTTTCTTT.

V usage is TRBV4-2 and J usage is TRBJ1-5; D uncertain. The CDR3 covers 15 residues. Trimming pared 0 bases from V and 2 bases from J, leaving 8 bases between. Germline values: CDR1 LGHNA, CDR2 YNFKEQ. The CDR3: CASSQDLAGNQPQHF. The CDR3 DNA is TGTGCCAGCAGCCAAGATTTGGCAGGCAATCAGCCCCAGCATTTT.

V usage is TRBV10-1 and J usage is TRBJ2-2; 10 bases align to TRBD2. V gave up 5 bases and J gave up 2 bases; unmatched junction bases: 5. This CDR3 is built from 16 residues. Germline V gene sequence: CDR1 WNHNN, CDR2 SYGVQD (reference sequence). The CDR3 reads CASSSSSGSNTGELFF. The CDR3 bases are TGCGCCAGCAGTTCCTCTAGCGGGAGCAACACCGGGGAGCTGTTTTTT.

The chain employs TRBV3-1 (or the pseudogene TRBV3-2) and TRBJ1-2; D not resolved. There are 14 residues in the CDR3. The V gene lost 2 bases and the J gene lost 1 base, with 8 bases spanning the gap. Per germline, CDR1 LGHDT and CDR2 YNNKEL (reference sequence). The CDR3 reads CASSQQQFNYGYTF. The CDR3 DNA follows: TGTGCCAGCAGCCAACAACAGTTTAACTATGGCTACACCTTC.

This clone was counted at least ten times. The V gene is TRBV5-1, the J gene TRBJ1-1, with D uncertain. Germline values: CDR1 SGHRS, CDR2 YFSETQ. The CDR3 covers 12 residues. V lost 1 base and J 6 bases, leaving 7 bases between the germline ends. The CDR3 sequence: CASSLRGPEAFF. The CDR3 bases are TGCGCCAGCAGCTTGAGAGGGCCTGAAGCTTTCTTT. The complete variable domain, with remaining parts taken from reference TRBV5-1 and TRBJ1-1, reads KAGVTQTPRYLIKTRGQQVTLSCSPISGHRSVSWYQQTPGQGLQFLFEYFSETQRNKGNFPGRFSGRQFSNSRSEMNVSTLELGDSALYLCASSLRGPEAFFGQGTRLTVV.

The J gene is TRBJ1-6, the V gene TRBV7-8; no clear D gene. This CDR3 comprises 14 residues. Trimming left V 1 base short and J 14 bases short, with 15 bases between. The germline V gene encodes CDR1 SGHVS and CDR2 FQNEAQ. The CDR3 region has the DNA TGTGCCAGCAGCTTAGAGTATAGGAGATCGTCCCTCCACTTT. Residues: CASSLEYRRSSLHF.

The chain couples TRBV2 to TRBJ1-4; D is ambiguous. V was trimmed by 9 bases and J by 2 bases, leaving 16 bases between them. Germline CDR1 SNHLY, CDR2 FYNNEI. This CDR3 spans 15 amino acids. CDR3 loop: CASKAQTGTNEKLFF. The CDR3 DNA reads TGTGCCAGTAAAGCCCAGACGGGTACTAATGAAAAACTGTTTTTT.

This clone is medium-sized in the sample. The chain is built from TRBV28 and TRBJ1-5, with TRBD1 matching over 11 bases. Per the germline V gene, CDR1 is MDHEN and CDR2 is SYDVKM. Losses at the gene ends were 0 bases for V and 7 bases for J; bases not matched to a gene: 2. This CDR3 comprises 15 residues. CDR3 region: CASSLWGQGGQPQHF. The CDR3 region has the DNA TGTGCCAGCAGTTTATGGGGACAGGGGGGACAGCCCCAGCATTTT.

This chain links TRBV5-1 with TRBJ2-3; 7 bases map to TRBD1. V was pared by 3 bases and J by 1 base, with 5 bases of the junction left unmatched. The CDR3 totals 15 residues. Germline loops: CDR1 SGHRS, CDR2 YFSETQ. CDR3 nucleotides: TGCGCCAGCAGCTCCCGGGACAGACGCACAGATACGCAGTATTTT. This translates into CASSSRDRRTDTQYF. The complete variable domain, with remaining parts taken from reference TRBV5-1 and TRBJ2-3, reads KAGVTQTPRYLIKTRGQQVTLSCSPISGHRSVSWYQQTPGQGLQFLFEYFSETQRNKGNFPGRFSGRQFSNSRSEMNVSTLELGDSALYLCASSSRDRRTDTQYFGPGTRLTVL.

V usage is TRBV7-9 and J usage is TRBJ2-5, with D unresolved. V was cut by 4 bases and J by 5 bases, with 14 bases left in between. Germline values: CDR1 SEHNR, CDR2 FQNEAQ (reference sequence). The CDR3 runs 14 residues. CDR3 bases: TGTGCCAGCAGCTCGAACAGCTATAGGGAGACCCAGTACTTC. Its translation is CASSSNSYRETQYF.

V usage is TRBV12-3 or TRBV12-4 and J usage is TRBJ2-7; TRBD1 is a possible D gene (6 bases). V shed 4 bases and J shed 2 bases, with 9 bases lying between them. The CDR3 spans 13 residues. The DNA for the CDR3 is TGTGCCAGCAGTTCGGACAGTGCCTACGAGCAGTACTTC. It yields the protein CASSSDSAYEQYF.

The V and J genes are TRBV3-1 (or the pseudogene TRBV3-2) and TRBJ1-4; D gene uncertain. V lost 4 bases and J 8 bases, leaving 11 bases between the germline ends. This CDR3 has 13 residues. Germline V gene sequence: CDR1 LGHDT, CDR2 YNNKEL (reference sequence). CDR3 DNA: TGTGCCAGCAGCCCCAAGGGAGGAGAAAAACTGTTTTTT. Amino acid sequence: CASSPKGGEKLFF.

This chain connects TRBV28 to TRBJ2-5, with TRBD2 matching 7 bases. Germline assignment: CDR1 MDHEN and CDR2 SYDVKM. The length of the CDR3 is 15 residues. Germline trimming cut 5 bases from V and 5 bases from J; bases unmatched to any gene: 11. The CDR3, as DNA: TGTGCCAGCAGTAGGGGAGGGACTCTCCCGGAGACCCAGTACTTC. Translating gives CASSRGGTLPETQYF.

The chain carries TRBV27 and TRBJ2-7; TRBD2 might be the D (5 bases). Germline V CDR1 and CDR2: MNHEY, SMNVEV (reference sequence). V was cut by 3 bases and J by 4 bases, with 13 bases left in between. The CDR3 length is 14 residues. The CDR3 DNA is TGTGCCAGCAGTTTCAGCGGCGATGGTTACGAGCAGTACTTC. Protein: CASSFSGDGYEQYF.

The chain combines TRBV29-1 with TRBJ2-5; 8 bases are a match to TRBD2. V lost 7 bases and J lost 2; bases outside the gene matches: 3. Germline V gene lookup returns CDR1 SQVTM and CDR2 ANQGSEA. The CDR3 loop spans 12 amino acids. The DNA for the CDR3 is TGCAGCGCTCGGGGGGGTCAAGAGACCCAGTACTTC. Its translation is CSARGGQETQYF.

The chain combines TRBV5-1 with TRBJ1-1; D may be TRBD1 (6 bases). Trimming pared 5 bases from V and 1 base from J, leaving 12 bases between. Germline values: CDR1 SGHRS, CDR2 YFSETQ. The CDR3 is made up of 14 amino acids. The CDR3 DNA reads TGCGCCAGCAGATCCACAGGGACGAACACTGAAGCTTTCTTT. The encoded protein is CASRSTGTNTEAFF.

DNA of the CDR3: TGTGCCAGCAGCTTAATGTCCGGGACAGGGGGTGAAAAACTGTTTTTT. It codes for CASSLMSGTGGEKLFF. The chain uses TRBV7-9 and TRBJ1-4; 11 bases match TRBD1. This CDR3 is 16 amino acids long. V was clipped by 2 bases and J by 7 bases; unmatched bases: 6. Germline CDR1 SEHNR, CDR2 FQNEAQ (reference sequence).

The chain carries TRBV5-4 and TRBJ1-4; 8 bases line up with TRBD1. J lost 7 bases, V lost 3 bases, and 5 bases had no gene match. Germline V gene lookup returns CDR1 SGHNT and CDR2 YYREEE (reference sequence). The CDR3 extends over 14 amino acids. CDR3 in DNA: TGTGCCAGCAGCTCGATCGGGACAGGTGAAAAACTGTTTTTT. Its protein product is CASSSIGTGEKLFF.

This rearrangement joins TRBV5-1 to TRBJ2-7; D might be TRBD2 (6 bases). The germline V and J ends were trimmed by 1 base and 5 bases, with 10 bases remaining between them. Germline V gene sequence: CDR1 SGHRS, CDR2 YFSETQ. CDR3 size: 13 residues. The CDR3 nucleotides are TGCGCCAGCAGCTTGCTTAGCGGCGACGAGCAGTACTTC. Protein product: CASSLLSGDEQYF.

This CDR3 reads CAISESTANTEAFF. CDR3 in DNA: TGTGCCATCAGTGAGTCGACAGCGAACACTGAAGCTTTCTTT. The J gene is TRBJ1-1, the V gene TRBV10-3; D is perhaps TRBD1 (5 bases). V was shortened by 0 bases and J by 1 base, with 6 bases between the two germline ends. Germline CDR1 and CDR2: ENHRY and SYGVKD. This CDR3 is 14 amino acids long.

This chain links TRBV5-5 with TRBJ2-2; 8 bases line up with TRBD1. The CDR3 has 17 amino acids. V gave up 0 bases and J gave up 5 bases; unmatched junction bases: 9. CDR1 and CDR2 (germline): SGHKS, YYEKEE (reference sequence). The chain's CDR3 is CASSLGVWQGATGELFF. The DNA for the CDR3 is TGTGCCAGCAGCTTGGGGGTTTGGCAGGGGGCGACCGGGGAGCTGTTTTTT.

The J gene is TRBJ2-5, the V gene TRBV5-1; the match to TRBD1 covers 8 bases. Germline values: CDR1 SGHRS, CDR2 YFSETQ. There are 15 residues in the CDR3. Losses at the gene ends were 4 bases for V and 5 bases for J; bases not matched to a gene: 10. The DNA for the CDR3 is TGCGCCAGCAGCCTAGGACGGACAGGGTGGGAGACCCAGTACTTC. Protein product: CASSLGRTGWETQYF.

The chain uses TRBV5-8 and TRBJ2-3, with 7 bases identical to TRBD2. Germline V gene sequence: CDR1 SGHTS, CDR2 YDEGEE. The CDR3 totals 16 residues. V shed 4 bases and J 2 bases; nucleotides not matched to a gene: 10. The CDR3 DNA reads as TGTGCCAGCAGCCCCTGGCCAGCGGGGTCCACAGATACGCAGTATTTT. Protein sequence: CASSPWPAGSTDTQYF.

This clone was recorded at least ten times. The chain links TRBV19 to TRBJ1-3; a possible D gene is TRBD1 (6 bases). The CDR3 has 14 residues. The ends were cut back, 6 bases at V and 4 bases at J, with 13 bases in the middle. Germline V gives CDR1 LNHDA, CDR2 SQIVND (reference sequence). For the CDR3, the DNA is TGTGCCAGTAGAATAACAGGGACGGGAAACACCATATATTTT. Protein sequence: CASRITGTGNTIYF.

This clone was picked up one time. The chain carries TRBV29-1 and TRBJ2-2, with D perhaps matching TRBD1 (6 bases). V was cut by 4 bases and J by 4 bases, with 13 bases left in between. Germline V gives CDR1 SQVTM, CDR2 ANQGSEA. The CDR3 is 14 amino acids. CDR3 bases: TGCAGCGTTGTTGGGGGCGAGAGCACCGGGGAGCTGTTTTTT. Amino acid sequence: CSVVGGESTGELFF.

The gene calls are TRBV27 and TRBJ2-3; 8 bases line up with TRBD2. Germline V CDR1 and CDR2: MNHEY, SMNVEV (reference sequence). The CDR3 loop spans 17 amino acids. J gave up 0 bases and V 6 bases, and 11 bases lay outside the gene matches. CDR3 sequence reads: CASSSEIAGHSTDTQYF. In DNA form, the CDR3 reads TGTGCCAGCAGCTCGGAAATAGCGGGACACAGCACAGATACGCAGTATTTT.

This clone was detected once. V and J are TRBV5-1 and TRBJ2-3; a possible D gene is TRBD2 (6 bases). Germline CDR1 and CDR2: SGHRS and YFSETQ. V was clipped by 9 bases and J by 5 bases, with 19 bases between them. There are 14 residues in the CDR3. Here the CDR3 reads CATRVGGEEDTQYF. The CDR3 DNA follows: TGCGCCACACGAGTCGGGGGAGAGGAAGATACGCAGTATTTT. The variable domain in full, with the rest retrieved from reference TRBV5-1 and TRBJ2-3, is KAGVTQTPRYLIKTRGQQVTLSCSPISGHRSVSWYQQTPGQGLQFLFEYFSETQRNKGNFPGRFSGRQFSNSRSEMNVSTLELGDSALYLCATRVGGEEDTQYFGPGTRLTVL.

V gene TRBV5-4 combines with J gene TRBJ2-2; 7 bases align to TRBD1. There are 15 residues in the CDR3. The trim removed 4 bases at V and 1 base at J, leaving 4 bases unmatched. CDR1 and CDR2 (germline): SGHNT, YYREEE (reference sequence). CDR3 amino acids: CASSLRDRNTGELFF. Here the CDR3 DNA reads TGTGCCAGCAGCCTAAGGGACAGGAACACCGGGGAGCTGTTTTTT.